This T cell receptor beta chain was retrieved from a study of radiotherapy plus CTLA-4 blockade in lung cancer. Sequenced by immunoSEQ multiplex PCR; TCRdb stores in-frame clones only, minus some. The sample lists some 77,000 clones; approximately 86% were seen once. This CDR3 region has 18 residues. V was clipped by 0 bases and J by 2 bases; unmatched bases: 11. CDR1 is SEHNR and CDR2 is FQNEAQ in the germline V gene (reference sequence). V and J are TRBV7-9 and TRBJ2-5; 8 bases are a match to TRBD1. The sequences come from peripheral blood, collected from a patient treated with radiotherapy plus ipilimumab. This clonotype was sampled from a human donor with non-small cell lung cancer who had a partial response to radiotherapy plus ipilimumab. The DNA for the CDR3 is TGTGCCAGCAGCTTAGCGCTCGTGACAGGGGCGCCTCAAGAGACCCAGTACTTC. It yields the protein CASSLALVTGAPQETQYF.